These 9 T cell receptor beta chains were sequenced from one sample in a study of T cells in Graves' hyperthyroidism and ophthalmopathy (dated by TCRdb to between 2018 and 2021). To prepare the library, multiplex PCR was applied. The sequencing machine was an Illumina HiSeq 2000. The TCR beta CDR3 regions were amplified from the RNA transcripts. A first-round RT-PCR of the TCR CDR3 used the HTBI primer set with the Qiagen OneStep RT-PCR kit. In TCRdb, the public reads were trimmed at Q25 with fastp and aligned with MiXCR, with productive beta chains retained. For every CDR3 protein sequence, its rows merge into one entry that carries the most common genes and DNA. The sample has roughly 420,000 distinct CDR3 sequences on record, less than 20% of them singletons. The leading ten clones occupy 11% to 15% of the sample. Sequencing was performed on blood. These receptors all stem from a woman aged 18-29 years with Graves' hyperthyroidism.

The chain employs TRBV4-3 and TRBJ1-6; no reliable D call. CDR1 is LGHNA and CDR2 is YSLEER in the germline V gene. V dropped 0 bases and J dropped 14 bases, with 17 bases sitting between them. This CDR3 comprises 15 residues. The DNA for the CDR3 is TGCGCCAGCAGCCAAGAATTAGGAGTCATTCAAGCCCTCCACTTT. As protein: CASSQELGVIQALHF.

This clonotype has ten or more counts. V and J are TRBV27 and TRBJ1-2; perhaps TRBD1 as D (6 bases). Germline V gives CDR1 MNHEY, CDR2 SMNVEV (reference sequence). This CDR3 has 13 residues. V was shortened by 1 base and J by 8 bases, with 11 bases between the two germline ends. The CDR3 coding sequence is TGTGCCAGCAGTTTATTTGGGGGCAGCGGCTACACCTTC. Its translation: CASSLFGGSGYTF.

This clonotype was found many times. The V call is TRBV5-1, the J call TRBJ2-1; D unclear. The V end lost 2 bases, the J end lost 6 bases, and 9 bases lay between the germline ends. Per the germline V gene, CDR1 is SGHRS and CDR2 is YFSETQ. This CDR3 has 13 amino acids. For the CDR3, the DNA is TGCGCCAGCAGCTTCAGAGCCGGCAATGAGCAGTTCTTC. Its protein is CASSFRAGNEQFF.

The table lists this clonotype with many counts. The chain combines TRBV7-9 with TRBJ1-1; perhaps TRBD1 as D (5 bases). In germline, CDR1 is SEHNR, CDR2 FQNEAQ (reference sequence). V was cut by 5 bases and J by 10 bases, with 14 bases left in between. The CDR3 is 12 amino acids. The chain's CDR3 is CASSQGAGTAFF. In DNA, the CDR3 is TGTGCCAGCAGCCAGGGAGCGGGAACAGCTTTCTTT.

This clonotype was seen repeatedly, ten times or more. The chain combines TRBV7-2 with TRBJ1-4, with D unresolved. The CDR3 is 15 residues long. Trimming took off 3 bases at V and 5 bases at J, with 13 bases between the two ends. Germline lookup yields CDR1 SGHTA and CDR2 FQGNSA. This CDR3 is CASSLLMRPNEKLFF. CDR3 nucleotide sequence: TGTGCCAGCAGCTTGTTGATGAGACCAAATGAAAAACTGTTTTTT.

Comment on this clonotype: This may stem from a read error, because a much larger clone lies one nucleotide away. The rearrangement links TRBV9 to TRBJ2-3, with D perhaps matching TRBD2 (5 bases). Germline V gene lookup returns CDR1 SGDLS and CDR2 YYNGEE. CDR3 length equals 14 residues. CDR3 protein: CARSAGERPDTQYF. The DNA of the CDR3 is TGTGCCAGAAGCGCCGGGGAGCGTCCAGATACGCAGTATTTT.

The rearrangement links TRBV6-1 to TRBJ1-4; D is perhaps TRBD1 (6 bases). V was pared by 6 bases and J by 4 bases, with 18 bases between. The CDR3 runs to 16 residues. Looked up from germline, CDR1 is MNHNS and CDR2 is SASEGT. DNA of the CDR3: TGTGCCAGCAGCCGCCGGACAGAATGGTATAATGAAAAACTGTTTTTT. It specifies CASSRRTEWYNEKLFF.

This clonotype was observed a handful of times. The chain joins TRBV5-1 to TRBJ2-3, with D tentatively TRBD1 (6 bases). The germline V gene has CDR1 SGHRS and CDR2 YFSETQ. Deletions cut 4 bases from V and 0 bases from J, with 9 bases between. The CDR3 is 14 amino acids. The CDR3 protein is CASSRQASTDTQYF. CDR3 nucleotides: TGCGCCAGCAGCCGACAGGCGAGCACAGATACGCAGTATTTT. Complete variable domain (other parts from reference TRBV5-1 and TRBJ2-3): KAGVTQTPRYLIKTRGQQVTLSCSPISGHRSVSWYQQTPGQGLQFLFEYFSETQRNKGNFPGRFSGRQFSNSRSEMNVSTLELGDSALYLCASSRQASTDTQYFGPGTRLTVL.

This clonotype was picked up many times. The chain joins TRBV5-1 to TRBJ1-1; D is possibly TRBD1 (5 bases). This CDR3 has 14 amino acids. Germline loops: CDR1 SGHRS, CDR2 YFSETQ. V was cut by 5 bases and J by 1 base, with 12 bases left in between. The DNA for the CDR3 is TGCGCCAGCAGACGGGGACGGACGAACACTGAAGCTTTCTTT. This codes for CASRRGRTNTEAFF.